Below, 24 T cell receptor beta chains from the same sample are listed, as sequenced in a study of T cells in Graves' hyperthyroidism and ophthalmopathy. Amplification yielded TCR beta CDR3 regions, with RNA transcripts as the source. HTBI primers were employed in a first-round RT-PCR of the TCR CDR3. TCRdb recomputed calls from the multiplex PCR reads with MiXCR, one row per CDR3 protein. The table records over 500,000 distinct CDR3 sequences, over 45% of them present only once. The sequenced material came from peripheral blood or thyroid tissue (not recorded which). Receptors originate from an adult woman with Graves' disease, either hyperthyroidism or ophthalmopathy (not recorded which).

This clonotype was seen at least ten times. DNA for the CDR3: TGCGCCAGCAGCCCGGGACGTCGAAGCTCTGGGGCCAACGTCCTGACTTTC. It encodes CASSPGRRSSGANVLTF. The rearrangement uses TRBV5-1 and TRBJ2-6; D is possibly TRBD1 or TRBD2 (5 bases each). The CDR3 has 17 amino acids. Germline V CDR1 and CDR2: SGHRS, YFSETQ. Trimming shortened V by 4 bases and J by 0 bases, and 14 bases separated the two germline ends.

This chain uses TRBV2 with TRBJ1-2, with TRBD1 matching over 8 bases. J gave up 8 bases and V 6 bases, and 11 bases lay outside the gene matches. CDR3 length: 14 amino acids. Germline V lookup: CDR1 SNHLY, CDR2 FYNNEI. For the CDR3, the DNA is TGTGCCAGCAGCGACAGGGGAGGGGCGGGGGGCTACACCTTC. It yields the protein CASSDRGGAGGYTF.

This clonotype was seen ten or more times. The chain couples TRBV4-1 to TRBJ1-1; unclear D gene. The CDR3 contains 15 residues. With 0 bases removed from V and 3 bases from J, the gap between germline ends came to 11 bases. Germline V CDR1 and CDR2: MGHRA, YSYEKL. The DNA of the CDR3 is TGCGCCAGCAGCCAAGAACGAACATCAGACACTGAAGCTTTCTTT. Amino acid sequence: CASSQERTSDTEAFF.

This clonotype turned up a few times. Here the CDR3 DNA reads TGTGCCACCAGCAGAGCGACAGGGGGCGGGGGCAATGAGCAGTTCTTC. Its protein is CATSRATGGGGNEQFF. The chain carries TRBV15 and TRBJ2-1; 10 bases agree with TRBD1. In germline, CDR1 is LNHNV, CDR2 YYDKDF (reference sequence). V gave up 1 base and J gave up 6 bases; unmatched junction bases: 6. The CDR3 covers 16 residues. Looking up the rest from reference TRBV15 and TRBJ2-1 gives the full variable domain: DAMVIQNPRYQVTQFGKPVTLSCSQTLNHNVMYWYQQKSSQAPKLLFHYYDKDFNNEADTPDNFQSRRPNTSFCFLDIRSPGLGDTAMYLCATSRATGGGGNEQFFGPGTRLTVL.

CDR3 sequence (DNA): TGCGCCAGCAGCCCGGGACAGCGCCTCTACGAGCAGTACTTC. Amino acid sequence: CASSPGQRLYEQYF. This chain joins TRBV4-1 and TRBJ2-7; 7 bases fit TRBD1. CDR3 length equals 14 residues. V lost 4 bases, J lost 3 bases, and 6 bases stayed unmatched. Per germline, CDR1 MGHRA and CDR2 YSYEKL.

Concerning this clonotype itself: Because the CDR3's place on the DNA is in doubt, the DNA is left out and the CDR3 is given as listed by TCRdb. The chain carries TRBV11-1 and TRBJ1-5. The CDR3 spans 22 residues, counting both ends. The V gene's germline CDR1 is SGHAT and CDR2 FQDESV (reference sequence). CDR3 protein: CASSFYICSASPGTGYNQPQHF.

This chain joins TRBV10-3 and TRBJ1-5; D gene uncertain. Trimming left V 10 bases short and J 1 base short, with 20 bases between. The CDR3 loop spans 16 amino acids. CDR1 is ENHRY and CDR2 is SYGVKD in the germline V gene. The CDR3 DNA reads as TGTGCCACGAGGCTAGGGTTGGGTGCAAGCAATCAGCCCCAGCATTTT. Amino acids: CATRLGLGASNQPQHF.

J is TRBJ2-2 and V is TRBV9; D call uncertain. V gave up 4 bases and J gave up 0 bases, with 10 bases separating them. The CDR3 loop spans 15 amino acids. The germline V gene has CDR1 SGDLS and CDR2 YYNGEE. The CDR3: CASSTGPTNTGELFF. DNA for the CDR3: TGTGCCAGCAGCACCGGACCAACGAACACCGGGGAGCTGTTTTTT.

This clonotype was counted many times. The genes are TRBV7-2 and TRBJ1-2, with 7 bases that match TRBD1. This CDR3 contains 13 residues. Looked up from germline, CDR1 is SGHTA and CDR2 is FQGNSA. V lost 5 bases and J lost 4; bases outside the gene matches: 4. The CDR3 DNA reads TGTGCCAGCAGCATGGACAGGACCTATGGCTACACCTTC. This gives the protein CASSMDRTYGYTF.

This clonotype was detected many times. This chain uses TRBV5-1 with TRBJ1-2, with D uncertain. V lost 4 bases and J lost 2, with 12 bases in between. This CDR3 has 14 residues. Germline CDR1 and CDR2: SGHRS and YFSETQ. CDR3 sequence reads: CASSTDPLNYGYTF. The CDR3, as DNA: TGCGCCAGCAGCACCGACCCCTTAAACTATGGCTACACCTTC. The full variable domain, rest sourced from reference TRBV5-1 and TRBJ1-2, is KAGVTQTPRYLIKTRGQQVTLSCSPISGHRSVSWYQQTPGQGLQFLFEYFSETQRNKGNFPGRFSGRQFSNSRSEMNVSTLELGDSALYLCASSTDPLNYGYTFGSGTRLTVV.

The chain carries TRBV10-3 and TRBJ2-7; perhaps TRBD1 as D (7 bases). Deletions cut 8 bases from V and 3 bases from J, with 11 bases between. Germline V lookup: CDR1 ENHRY, CDR2 SYGVKD. This CDR3 is 12 amino acids long. CDR3 amino acids: CAIGGTDYEQYF. In DNA form, the CDR3 reads TGTGCCATCGGGGGGACAGACTACGAGCAGTACTTC.

The rearrangement links TRBV25-1 to TRBJ2-7; 10 bases fit TRBD1. The germline CDR1 and CDR2 sequences are MGHDK and SYGVNS. CDR3 length equals 15 residues. V trimming: 5 bases; J trimming: 3 bases; junction bases outside the gene matches: 7. The CDR3 DNA is TGTGCCAGCAGTAAGACAGGGGGCCTTAACTACGAGCAGTACTTC. Protein product: CASSKTGGLNYEQYF.

The chain links TRBV6-6 to TRBJ1-1; 7 bases map to TRBD1. The CDR3 sequence is 13 residues long. The V segment lost 5 bases and the J segment 3 bases; nucleotides outside the gene matches: 3. From germline, CDR1 is MNHNY and CDR2 SVGAGI (reference sequence). The CDR3 protein is CASSTGVYTEAFF. CDR3 DNA sequence: TGTGCCAGCAGTACAGGGGTTTACACTGAAGCTTTCTTT.

V is TRBV7-9 and J is TRBJ2-2, with 12 bases aligning to TRBD2. Germline CDR1 and CDR2: SEHNR and FQNEAQ (reference sequence). V lost 5 bases and J lost 6; bases outside the gene matches: 10. The CDR3 is made up of 17 amino acids. The CDR3 DNA follows: TGTGCCAGCAGCCGATCCACTAGCGGGAGGATGTCCGGGGAGCTGTTTTTT. This gives the protein CASSRSTSGRMSGELFF.

This clonotype was seen ten or more times. The rearrangement uses TRBV11-2 and TRBJ2-7; TRBD2 matches at 10 bases. Germline V CDR1 and CDR2: SGHAT, FQNNGV. V lost 2 bases and J lost 3; bases outside the gene matches: 1. The CDR3 loop spans 14 amino acids. The DNA for the CDR3 is TGTGCCAGCAGCTTACCTAGCGGGAGCTACGAGCAGTACTTC. Its protein is CASSLPSGSYEQYF. Looking up the rest from reference TRBV11-2 and TRBJ2-7 gives the full variable domain: EAGVAQSPRYKIIEKRQSVAFWCNPISGHATLYWYQQILGQGPKLLIQFQNNGVVDDSQLPKDRFSAERLKGVDSTLKIQPAKLEDSAVYLCASSLPSGSYEQYFGPGTRLTVT.

At least ten counts were recorded for this clonotype. The V gene is TRBV20-1, the J gene TRBJ2-5; D perhaps matches TRBD1 (6 bases). Germline V gene sequence: CDR1 DFQATT, CDR2 SNEGSKA (reference sequence). V was clipped by 0 bases and J by 3 bases, with 11 bases between them. CDR3 length: 14 amino acids. Here the CDR3 reads CSARDPGVKETQYF. In DNA, the CDR3 is TGCAGTGCTAGAGATCCAGGGGTAAAAGAGACCCAGTACTTC.

The chain combines TRBV10-2 with TRBJ1-1, with TRBD1 matching over 8 bases. This CDR3 has 15 amino acids. Germline-derived CDR1 and CDR2 are WSHSY and SAAADI. With 6 bases clipped from V and 7 bases from J, the junction kept 13 bases outside the gene matches. The CDR3 nucleotides read TGCGCCAGCAGCAAGTTGACAGGGGCGCCAGTTGAAGCTTTCTTT. Its translation: CASSKLTGAPVEAFF.

V is TRBV24-1 and J is TRBJ1-2; D is unclear. Trimming removed 7 bases from V and 3 bases from J, with 17 bases in between. This CDR3 is 15 amino acids long. The germline gives CDR1 KGHDR, CDR2 SFDVKD. Here the CDR3 DNA reads TGTGCCACCAGCGCCGCGACCGCCGGGCACTATGGCTACACCTTC. It translates to CATSAATAGHYGYTF.

This chain connects TRBV20-1 to TRBJ2-2; TRBD2 matches 10 bases. This CDR3 has 15 residues. Per germline, CDR1 DFQATT and CDR2 SNEGSKA (reference sequence). V lost 5 bases to trimming and J lost 0 bases; unmatched junction nucleotides: 3. The CDR3 DNA reads as TGCAGTGCTGGAGCGGGAGGGGCGAACACCGGGGAGCTGTTTTTT. Translating gives CSAGAGGANTGELFF.

The gene calls are TRBV2 and TRBJ1-5; TRBD1 might be the D (5 bases). Trimming pared 5 bases from V and 6 bases from J, leaving 17 bases between. The CDR3 covers 15 residues. CDR1 SNHLY and CDR2 FYNNEI come from the germline V gene. CDR3 nucleotide sequence: TGTGCCAGCAGTCCTCAGGGCGAGGTTTCTCAGCCCCAGCATTTT. Encoded protein: CASSPQGEVSQPQHF.

This clonotype was counted many times. The J gene is TRBJ1-2, the V gene TRBV20-1; possibly TRBD1 for D (5 bases). Per germline, CDR1 DFQATT and CDR2 SNEGSKA (reference sequence). This CDR3 spans 14 amino acids. Trimming pared 2 bases from V and 8 bases from J, leaving 18 bases between. CDR3 sequence: CSARPTQMGHGYTF. The CDR3 DNA reads TGCAGTGCTAGACCCACCCAGATGGGGCACGGCTACACCTTC.

This clonotype was found many times. V gene TRBV5-1 combines with J gene TRBJ2-5; D is tentatively TRBD1 or TRBD2 (5 bases each). The CDR3 has 16 amino acids. V gave up 0 bases and J gave up 2 bases, with 14 bases separating them. CDR1 is SGHRS and CDR2 is YFSETQ in the germline V gene. The CDR3 loop is CASSLELGEGQETQYF. The CDR3 DNA sequence: TGCGCCAGCAGCTTGGAATTGGGTGAGGGGCAAGAGACCCAGTACTTC.

This clonotype has ten or more counts. V is TRBV7-9 and J is TRBJ1-4; 7 bases map to TRBD1. After removal of 2 bases from V and 6 bases from J, the junction contained 3 bases not matched to a gene. Germline CDR1 is SEHNR and CDR2 is FQNEAQ (reference sequence). This CDR3 comprises 14 residues. In DNA, the CDR3 is TGTGCCAGCAGCTTACTACAGGGGTATGAAAAACTGTTTTTT. Translation: CASSLLQGYEKLFF.

This clonotype has at least ten counts. J is TRBJ2-7 and V is TRBV2, with 8 positions matching TRBD1. The CDR3 totals 14 residues. Trimming took 6 bases from V and 4 from J; bases not matched to a gene: 8. Germline CDR1 and CDR2: SNHLY and FYNNEI. CDR3 DNA sequence: TGTGCCAGCAGGCCTAGGACAGGGCCTTACGAGCAGTACTTC. This sequence encodes CASRPRTGPYEQYF.